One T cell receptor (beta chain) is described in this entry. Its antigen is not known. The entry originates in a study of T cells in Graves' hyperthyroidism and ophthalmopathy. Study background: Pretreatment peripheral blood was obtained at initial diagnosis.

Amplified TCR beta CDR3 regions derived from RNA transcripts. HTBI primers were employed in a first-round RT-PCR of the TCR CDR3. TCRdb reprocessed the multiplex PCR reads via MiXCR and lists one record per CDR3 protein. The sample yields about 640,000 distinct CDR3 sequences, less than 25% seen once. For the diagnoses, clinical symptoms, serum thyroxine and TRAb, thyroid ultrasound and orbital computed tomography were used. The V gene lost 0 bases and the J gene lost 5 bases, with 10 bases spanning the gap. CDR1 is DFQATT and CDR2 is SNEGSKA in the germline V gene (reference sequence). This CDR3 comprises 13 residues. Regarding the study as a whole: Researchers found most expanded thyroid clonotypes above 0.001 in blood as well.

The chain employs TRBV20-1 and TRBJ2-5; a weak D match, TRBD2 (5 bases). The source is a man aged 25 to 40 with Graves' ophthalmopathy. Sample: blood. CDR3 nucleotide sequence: TGCAGTGCTAGAGAGAGGGAGTGGGAGACCCAGTACTTC. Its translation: CSAREREWETQYF.